Listed below are T cell receptor beta chains from one sample, sequenced in a study of cytomegalovirus exposure and HLA in healthy donors. TCRdb keeps only in-frame clones here, not all; method: immunoSEQ multiplex PCR. Recorded for this sample: under 250,000 clones. The sequencing input was PBMCs. These receptors were collected from a girl between 2 and 10 years old in good health and CMV-seropositive. CDR3s leave out the opening cysteine and the closing phenylalanine or tryptophan. Fields, in order: D gene, V gene, CDR3 protein. D genes are given only for firm matches.

>-|TRBV29-1
SVRGDTEAF
>-|TRBV10-1
ASSREVANTGELF
>TRBD1|TRBV7-9
ASSPTGIYEQY
>TRBD2|TRBV5-1
ASSLGTSGRTSTDTQY
>-|TRBV7-8
ASSLGQRNTEAF
>-|TRBV6-5
ASRFKEGSLH
>-|TRBV4-1
ASSQDLAGYTDTQY
>-|TRBV6-1
ASSELDSEWNQPQH
>TRBD1|TRBV4-1
ASSQSSGQGQTEAF
>-|TRBV5-4
ASRRMDPGNGELF
>-|TRBV19
ASSITGFNYEQY
>TRBD1|TRBV18
ASSPGTGMD
>TRBD2|TRBV11-2
ASSFGTSGDQETQY
>TRBD1|TRBV7-9
ASSAQGASEQF
>TRBD1|TRBV18
ASSPGQGMGQY
>TRBD1|TRBV4-1
ASSLRGLDGEQY
>TRBD1|TRBV2
ASSYGQGGGYT
>TRBD1|TRBV7-6
ASSWGTGVNTEAF
>TRBD1|TRBV29-1
SVADRGHGKLF
>-|TRBV5-1
ASSLEGQGGYT
>-|TRBV7-8
ASSPRGRGDTEAF
>TRBD2|TRBV2
ASSEELAGIRETQY
>-|TRBV27
ASSLGRNYGYT
>TRBD1|TRBV6-5
ASRLTGTDPYEQY
>-|TRBV7-6
ASSRSHRDLYNEQF
>TRBD2|TRBV9
ASSVAASGSTDTQY
>TRBD2|TRBV4-2
ASSQGGLADWYEQY
>-|TRBV5-1
ASSLIGTQETQY
>TRBD2|TRBV6-1
ASTGGADTTDTQY
>-|TRBV7-9
ASSPRQVLQTNEKLF
>-|TRBV7-9
ASSLRTNGELF
>-|TRBV6-4
ASSVTLQAEAF
>-|TRBV6-8
ASSFLAASYEQY
>TRBD2|TRBV7-3
ASSAQGLAGEVTQY
>-|TRBV7-2
ASSSTGYEQY
>-|TRBV10-1
ASIRREPQH
>-|TRBV18
ASSPETGGNNSPLH
>-|TRBV10-1
ASRGGTEAF
>-|TRBV27
ASSFTSGRDSGNTIY
>TRBD2|TRBV19
ATALAGDEQY
>-|TRBV7-2
ASSSTFDRYDNQPQH
>TRBD2|TRBV5-8
ASSSGMVGGRGNEQF
>-|TRBV27
ASSFLNQPQH
>TRBD2|TRBV28
ASRGGTSGANVLT
>-|TRBV7-2
ASSLGPSGIYDTQY
>-|TRBV6-1
ASSFGGANYGYT